The clone carrying this T cell receptor (beta chain) was seen only a few times. The data stem from a study of blood T cells in healthy people across ages. The use of a sample-barcoded 5' primer and a J-beta primer mix characterized a second PCR of roughly 6 to 11 cycles. Each cDNA molecule was tagged by a template-switch adaptor that had 12 random nucleotides. MiXCR, applied by TCRdb to the 5' RACE reads, yields one record per CDR3 protein. The sample has approximately 830,000 distinct CDR3 sequences, approximately 65% seen once; the top ten hold around 30%. V lost 9 bases, J lost 0 bases, and 12 bases lay in between. CDR1 is LNHNV and CDR2 is YYDKDF in the germline V gene (reference sequence). The CDR3 totals 14 residues. PBMCs numbering at least 6 million were isolated per sample.

The chain uses TRBV15 and TRBJ2-4, with no clear D. The clonotype originates from a man in his thirties or forties in good health. Source material: blood. CDR3 residues: CATSGPLAKNIQYF. CDR3 in DNA: TGTGCCACGTCGGGCCCTCTAGCCAAAAACATTCAGTACTTC.